Listed here are 28 T cell receptor beta chains from one sample, sequenced in a study of T-cell memory formation after mild COVID-19. TCRdb independently ran MiXCR on the 5' RACE reads; one entry per CDR3 protein. The sample lists around 300,000 distinct CDR3 sequences; approximately 15% were seen once. The specimen sequenced was PBMCs or a T cell subset sorted from them (not recorded which). Receptors originate from a man aged 18-30 years who had mild COVID-19 (a few samples of this study predate the infection). Cell type and time point are not known.

This clonotype showed up just a few times. This chain joins TRBV29-1 and TRBJ1-4; D uncertain. CDR3 length equals 12 residues. Trimming removed 5 bases from V and 7 bases from J, with 11 bases in between. The germline V gene encodes CDR1 SQVTM and CDR2 ANQGSEA. CDR3 DNA: TGCAGCGTTCCCTCAGAGGGTGAAAAACTGTTTTTT. Translation gives CSVPSEGEKLFF.

This clonotype was seen more than once but under ten times. The V call is TRBV20-1, the J call TRBJ2-1; 13 nucleotides match TRBD2. Germline V CDR1 and CDR2: DFQATT, SNEGSKA (reference sequence). V lost 1 base, J lost 8 bases, and 5 bases stayed unmatched. The length of the CDR3 is 15 residues. CDR3 DNA: TGCAGTGCTAGAGTAGGGACTAGCGGGGCTGATGAGCAGTTCTTC. This translates into CSARVGTSGADEQFF.

At least ten counts were recorded for this clonotype. V and J are TRBV4-1 and TRBJ2-1, with TRBD1 as a possible D gene (7 bases). Germline CDR1 is MGHRA and CDR2 is YSYEKL. This CDR3 is 17 amino acids long. V dropped 1 base and J dropped 7 bases, with 20 bases sitting between them. The CDR3 protein is CASSQVGSAPGGNEQFF. CDR3 DNA: TGCGCCAGCAGCCAAGTTGGTAGCGCCCCAGGGGGGAATGAGCAGTTCTTC.

In DNA, the CDR3 is TGTGCCAGCAGCCCCGGGGGTTTCACTGAAGCTTTCTTT. Protein sequence: CASSPGGFTEAFF. The rearrangement uses TRBV7-8 and TRBJ1-1; D perhaps matches TRBD1 (5 bases). The germline CDR1 and CDR2 sequences are SGHVS and FQNEAQ. The CDR3 consists of 13 residues. The V end lost 5 bases, the J end lost 4 bases, and 11 bases lay between the germline ends.

At least ten counts were recorded for this clonotype. The gene calls are TRBV7-9 and TRBJ1-5; D possibly corresponds to TRBD1 (5 bases). Germline CDR1 SEHNR, CDR2 FQNEAQ (reference sequence). This CDR3 has 14 residues. Trimming took 5 bases from V and 0 from J, leaving 8 bases between them. The CDR3 DNA reads TGTGCCAGCAGCCGCGGGGGTAGCAATCAGCCCCAGCATTTT. Encoded protein: CASSRGGSNQPQHF.

The sample holds a few counts of this clonotype. Here the CDR3 reads CATSRLSAGEAFF. For the CDR3, the DNA is TGTGCCACCAGCAGGCTATCTGCGGGAGAAGCTTTCTTT. The rearrangement joins TRBV15 to TRBJ1-1; D uncertain. In germline, CDR1 is LNHNV, CDR2 YYDKDF (reference sequence). The CDR3 has 13 amino acids. The germline V and J ends were trimmed by 3 bases and 8 bases, with 13 bases remaining between them.

The rearrangement uses TRBV7-3 and TRBJ1-6, with D perhaps matching TRBD1 (5 bases). The CDR3 spans 13 residues. The V gene lost 1 base and the J gene lost 7 bases, with 5 bases spanning the gap. The germline V gene has CDR1 SGHTA and CDR2 FQGTGA. CDR3: CASSLKGNSPLHF. In nucleotides, the CDR3 is TGTGCCAGCAGCTTAAAGGGGAATTCACCCCTCCACTTT.

Only a few counts were recorded for this clonotype. This sequence joins TRBV29-1 and TRBJ1-2; 9 nucleotides match TRBD1. Germline V lookup: CDR1 SQVTM, CDR2 ANQGSEA. This CDR3 has 15 amino acids. Trimming removed 4 bases from V and 4 bases from J; junction bases left unmatched: 10. Here the CDR3 reads CSVGGTGWTPYGYTF. CDR3 bases: TGCAGCGTTGGGGGGACAGGGTGGACTCCCTATGGCTACACCTTC.

This sequence joins TRBV7-9 and TRBJ1-3, with 7 bases fitting TRBD1. The CDR3 runs 13 residues. Germline CDR1 and CDR2: SEHNR and FQNEAQ (reference sequence). V gave up 6 bases and J gave up 8 bases; unmatched junction bases: 7. The CDR3 DNA sequence: TGTGCCAGCAGTGCCGGGACAGCGTACACCATATATTTT. Translated, it gives CASSAGTAYTIYF.

In its sample, this clonotype was seen a few times. This rearrangement joins TRBV5-1 to TRBJ2-3; 7 bases are shared with TRBD1. In germline, CDR1 is SGHRS, CDR2 YFSETQ. V was clipped by 5 bases and J by 2 bases; unmatched bases: 8. The CDR3 spans 15 residues. In nucleotides, the CDR3 is TGCGCCAGCAGAGTCCGACAGGGCTCCACAGATACGCAGTATTTT. Translating gives CASRVRQGSTDTQYF.

Many counts were recorded for this clonotype. The chain combines TRBV12-3 or TRBV12-4 with TRBJ1-6, with 7 bases matching TRBD1. This CDR3 is built from 15 residues. The V segment lost 5 bases and the J segment 5 bases; nucleotides outside the gene matches: 6. This CDR3 is CASSLDRVDNSPLHF. In DNA, the CDR3 is TGTGCCAGCAGTCTCGACAGGGTAGATAATTCACCCCTCCACTTT.

The chain joins TRBV28 to TRBJ2-6; no clear D. V was shortened by 5 bases and J by 0 bases, with 8 bases between the two germline ends. Per the germline V gene, CDR1 is MDHEN and CDR2 is SYDVKM. The CDR3 is made up of 15 amino acids. The chain's CDR3 is CASSRASSGANVLTF. Here the CDR3 DNA reads TGTGCCAGCAGTCGGGCCAGCTCTGGGGCCAACGTCCTGACTTTC. Variable domain in full (rest from reference TRBV28 and TRBJ2-6): DVKVTQSSRYLVKRTGEKVFLECVQDMDHENMFWYRQDPGLGLRLIYFSYDVKMKEKGDIPEGYSVSREKKERFSLILESASTNQTSMYLCASSRASSGANVLTFGAGSRLTVL.

V is TRBV4-1 and J is TRBJ2-3, with D unresolved. The CDR3 covers 14 residues. The V gene lost 1 base and the J gene lost 5 bases, with 10 bases spanning the gap. Germline lookup yields CDR1 MGHRA and CDR2 YSYEKL. The CDR3 reads CASSQAPVKDTQYF. The CDR3 nucleotides are TGCGCCAGCAGCCAAGCTCCGGTTAAAGATACGCAGTATTTT.

This clonotype was found a few times. The J gene is TRBJ2-3, the V gene TRBV9; 7 bases are shared with TRBD2. Germline assignment: CDR1 SGDLS and CDR2 YYNGEE. The CDR3 contains 15 residues. The V and J ends lost 4 bases and 0 bases, in that order; junction bases with no gene match: 5. The CDR3 sequence is CASSPTGGSTDTQYF. The CDR3 DNA reads as TGTGCCAGCAGCCCGACGGGAGGCAGCACAGATACGCAGTATTTT.

The chain employs TRBV7-9 and TRBJ2-7; D gene uncertain. This CDR3 contains 12 residues. Germline V gene data show CDR1 as SEHNR and CDR2 as FQNEAQ (reference sequence). Trimming left V 2 bases short and J 6 bases short, with 8 bases between. CDR3 region: CASSLSRSEQYF. The CDR3 DNA reads TGTGCCAGCAGCTTATCTCGGTCCGAGCAGTACTTC.

This clonotype was seen a few times. The chain is built from TRBV25-1 and TRBJ1-2, with 9 bases that match TRBD1. J lost 5 bases, V lost 5 bases, and 3 bases had no gene match. The CDR3 is made up of 13 amino acids. CDR1 and CDR2 (germline): MGHDK, SYGVNS. CDR3 in DNA: TGTGCCAGCAGTAGACAGGGGGGATATGGCTACACCTTC. Translation: CASSRQGGYGYTF.

The V call is TRBV20-1, the J call TRBJ2-5; TRBD2 might be the D (6 bases). Germline V CDR1 and CDR2: DFQATT, SNEGSKA (reference sequence). V was pared by 1 base and J by 5 bases, with 8 bases between. The CDR3 sequence is 12 residues long. DNA for the CDR3: TGCAGTGCTAGAGCACGGGGGGAGACCCAGTACTTC. Its protein product is CSARARGETQYF.

The rearrangement links TRBV4-3 to TRBJ2-2, with 9 bases identical to TRBD1. The length of the CDR3 is 17 residues. V trimming: 3 bases; J trimming: 2 bases; junction bases outside the gene matches: 7. CDR1 is LGHNA, CDR2 YSLEER, per germline. Here the CDR3 DNA reads TGCGCCAGCAGCCAGGGAACAGGGGGCTACAACACCGGGGAGCTGTTTTTT. This translates into CASSQGTGGYNTGELFF.

This clonotype was observed a handful of times. The V gene is TRBV6-5, the J gene TRBJ1-5; D is uncertain. The CDR3 loop spans 14 amino acids. CDR1 is MNHEY and CDR2 is SVGAGI in the germline V gene. Between the trimmed V and J ends, which lost 8 bases and 5 bases, there was a span of 16 bases. The CDR3 loop reads CASRSSAQDQPQHF. The CDR3 DNA is TGTGCCAGCCGAAGTTCGGCCCAAGATCAGCCCCAGCATTTT.

This clonotype appeared a few times. The genes are TRBV20-1 and TRBJ2-5, with a tentative D call TRBD1 (6 bases). CDR3 size: 13 residues. CDR1 is DFQATT and CDR2 is SNEGSKA in the germline V gene (reference sequence). V was cut by 6 bases and J by 5 bases, with 16 bases left in between. The CDR3 loop reads CSARGPRVETQYF. The CDR3 DNA reads as TGCAGTGCCAGGGGCCCAAGAGTGGAGACCCAGTACTTC.

V and J are TRBV5-1 and TRBJ2-6; D is undetermined. CDR1 and CDR2 (germline): SGHRS, YFSETQ. The CDR3 is made up of 14 amino acids. The V end was cut by 0 bases, the J end by 4 bases, with 5 bases between. The CDR3 DNA sequence: TGCGCCAGCAGCTTGGATCTAGGGGCCAACGTCCTGACTTTC. Translated, it gives CASSLDLGANVLTF.

This clonotype was picked up many times. J is TRBJ2-5 and V is TRBV12-3 or TRBV12-4; the D is unclear. This CDR3 has 14 amino acids. V shed 2 bases and J shed 4 bases, with 11 bases lying between them. The CDR3 nucleotides read TGTGCCAGCAGTTTAATTTTAGCTCCAGAGACCCAGTACTTC. Its protein is CASSLILAPETQYF.

This clonotype appeared a few times. The chain recombines TRBV6-2 or TRBV6-3 with TRBJ1-2, with a tentative D call TRBD1 (6 bases). The germline CDR1 and CDR2 sequences are MNHEY and SVGEGT. This CDR3 has 15 residues. V was clipped by 6 bases and J by 6 bases, with 20 bases between them. CDR3 region: CASSQTSGVRDGYTF. Here the CDR3 DNA reads TGTGCCAGCAGCCAAACTTCAGGGGTCCGGGATGGCTACACCTTC.

The chain is built from TRBV28 and TRBJ1-2; the match to TRBD1 covers 12 bases. The germline V gene encodes CDR1 MDHEN and CDR2 SYDVKM. Trimming removed 7 bases from V and 2 bases from J; junction bases left unmatched: 5. This CDR3 region has 15 residues. CDR3 DNA sequence: TGTGCCAGCACGGGACAGGGGGCGCGAAACTATGGCTACACCTTC. Its protein product is CASTGQGARNYGYTF.

The chain joins TRBV18 to TRBJ2-1; the match to TRBD2 covers 15 bases. V lost 4 bases, J lost 8 bases, and 3 bases stayed unmatched. Germline V lookup: CDR1 KGHSH, CDR2 LQKENI. This CDR3 has 15 amino acids. CDR3 DNA sequence: TGTGCCAGCTCACGGACTAGCGGGGGGGCGGATGAGCAGTTCTTC. It encodes CASSRTSGGADEQFF.

J is TRBJ2-6 and V is TRBV5-1, with D hard to call. The CDR3 covers 19 residues. Per the germline V gene, CDR1 is SGHRS and CDR2 is YFSETQ. With 4 bases removed from V and 0 bases from J, the gap between germline ends came to 20 bases. CDR3 loop: CASSPHAGIPNSGANVLTF. CDR3 DNA: TGCGCCAGCAGCCCCCACGCAGGCATACCGAACTCTGGGGCCAACGTCCTGACTTTC.

This clonotype was seen at least ten times. The chain couples TRBV7-2 to TRBJ2-5; D remains unclear. CDR3 length: 11 amino acids. V lost 4 bases to trimming and J lost 5 bases, with 5 bases between them. The V gene's germline CDR1 is SGHTA and CDR2 FQGNSA. The DNA of the CDR3 is TGTGCCAGCAGCTCCTGGGAGACCCAGTACTTC. Translation gives CASSSWETQYF.

The genes are TRBV6-1 and TRBJ1-1, with a weak D call TRBD1 (5 bases). Deletions cut 7 bases from V and 5 bases from J, with 14 bases between. Per the germline V gene, CDR1 is MNHNS and CDR2 is SASEGT. The CDR3 is made up of 13 amino acids. CDR3 residues: CASISRGRTEAFF. CDR3 bases: TGTGCCAGCATCTCGAGGGGTCGGACTGAAGCTTTCTTT.